This TCR beta chain came from a study of T-cell reconstitution after alpha-beta-depleted transplantation in children. The authors prepared the TCRbeta library with unique molecular identifiers. TCRdb recomputed calls from the PCR reads with MiXCR, one row per CDR3 protein. The sample includes 530,000 or so distinct CDR3 sequences, roughly 30% of them seen just once. Deletions cut 5 bases from V and 0 bases from J, with 14 bases between. The CDR3 sequence is 16 residues long. This chain links TRBV12-3 or TRBV12-4 with TRBJ2-1; possibly TRBD2 for D (5 bases). This specimen consisted of PBMCs, obtained before TCRalphabeta/CD19-depleted stem cell transplant. The sequence was obtained from a boy younger than two with Wiskott-Aldrich syndrome, due to receive a stem cell transplant. The CDR3 loop is CASSRIARSSYNEQFF. The CDR3 DNA is TGTGCCAGCAGTCGTATAGCGCGGAGCTCCTACAATGAGCAGTTCTTC.